The 24 T cell receptor beta chains below were found in one sample sequenced in a study of technical replicates of blood from a few donors. The repertoire was sequenced with immunoSEQ multiplex PCR; TCRdb's copy has only in-frame clones and lacks some. The profile shows tens of thousands of clones, about 91% of them singletons. The sample consisted of T cells isolated from PBMCs. The receptors shown here come from a human donor in good health.

The genes are TRBV5-8 and TRBJ2-2; D possibly corresponds to TRBD2 (5 bases). The CDR3 has 15 amino acids. Trimming took 1 base from V and 3 from J, leaving 10 bases between them. The germline V gene has CDR1 SGHTS and CDR2 YDEGEE. Here the CDR3 reads CASSLWRGYTGELFF. The CDR3 region has the DNA TGTGCCAGCAGCTTGTGGAGAGGGTACACCGGGGAGCTGTTTTTT.

V and J are TRBV28 and TRBJ1-4; D is unresolved. This CDR3 is built from 16 residues. CDR1 is MDHEN and CDR2 is SYDVKM in the germline V gene. V lost 4 bases to trimming and J lost 2 bases, with 14 bases between them. Here the CDR3 reads CASSSPSGLTNEKLFF. The CDR3, as DNA: TGTGCCAGCAGTTCCCCCTCCGGTCTCACTAATGAAAAACTGTTTTTT.

The chain uses TRBV27 and TRBJ1-1, with 11 bases aligning to TRBD1. The CDR3 runs 16 residues. V lost 4 bases, J lost 11 bases, and 15 bases stayed unmatched. The germline V gene has CDR1 MNHEY and CDR2 SMNVEV (reference sequence). The DNA of the CDR3 is TGTGCCAGCAGTTCGTACCCGGGACAGGGGGATCTAAGGGCTTTCTTT. This encodes CASSSYPGQGDLRAFF.

The J gene is TRBJ2-1, the V gene TRBV27; D ambiguous. V lost 5 bases and J 4 bases, leaving 9 bases between the germline ends. Germline CDR1 reads MNHEY; CDR2 reads SMNVEV (reference sequence). This CDR3 contains 13 residues. The CDR3 bases are TGTGCCAGCAGTAGGTCAGGTTACAATGAGCAGTTCTTC. Amino acid sequence: CASSRSGYNEQFF.

This clone is a singleton in its sample. The J gene is TRBJ2-5, the V gene TRBV29-1, with TRBD1 identical over 7 bases. The CDR3 runs 13 residues. V gave up 6 bases and J gave up 4 bases; unmatched junction bases: 8. CDR1 and CDR2 (germline): SQVTM, ANQGSEA. The CDR3 loop reads CSVPGQIPETQYF. Written as DNA, the CDR3 is TGCAGCGTCCCGGGACAGATCCCAGAGACCCAGTACTTC. The variable domain in full, with the rest retrieved from reference TRBV29-1 and TRBJ2-5, is SAVISQKPSRDICQRGTSLTIQCQVDSQVTMMFWYRQQPGQSLTLIATANQGSEATYESGFVIDKFPISRPNLTFSTLTVSNMSPEDSSIYLCSVPGQIPETQYFGPGTRLLVL.

The chain has TRBV10-3 and TRBJ2-7; the match to TRBD1 covers 7 bases. The CDR3 extends over 13 amino acids. CDR1 ENHRY and CDR2 SYGVKD come from the germline V gene. V lost 11 bases and J lost 4; bases outside the gene matches: 11. The CDR3 sequence is CAVTGEFTYEQYF. The CDR3 region has the DNA TGTGCCGTCACAGGGGAATTTACTTACGAGCAGTACTTC.

The chain joins TRBV9 to TRBJ2-5; 12 nucleotides agree with TRBD2. Germline trimming cut 3 bases from V and 4 bases from J; bases unmatched to any gene: 4. The length of the CDR3 is 15 residues. Germline assignment: CDR1 SGDLS and CDR2 YYNGEE. CDR3 in amino acids: CASSDTGLAGETQYF. The CDR3 DNA sequence: TGTGCCAGCAGCGACACGGGACTAGCGGGAGAGACCCAGTACTTC.

V gene TRBV2 combines with J gene TRBJ2-2; TRBD2 agrees at 7 bases. The CDR3 is 15 amino acids. V was clipped by 6 bases and J by 3 bases; unmatched bases: 7. Germline CDR1 SNHLY, CDR2 FYNNEI. The CDR3 region is CASSSRGSYTGELFF. For the CDR3, the DNA is TGTGCCAGCAGCTCACGCGGGAGTTACACCGGGGAGCTGTTTTTT. Full variable domain (rest looked up from reference TRBV2 and TRBJ2-2): EPEVTQTPSHQVTQMGQEVILRCVPISNHLYFYWYRQILGQKVEFLVSFYNNEISEKSEIFDDQFSVERPDGSNFTLKIRSTKLEDSAMYFCASSSRGSYTGELFFGEGSRLTVL.

This chain connects TRBV19 to TRBJ1-1; TRBD1 matches 7 bases. Germline CDR1 reads LNHDA; CDR2 reads SQIVND (reference sequence). V shed 5 bases and J 7 bases; nucleotides not matched to a gene: 7. The CDR3 has 13 amino acids. DNA for the CDR3: TGTGCCAGTAGTCCAAGACAGGGATTTGAAGCTTTCTTT. It yields the protein CASSPRQGFEAFF.

This sequence joins TRBV11-2 and TRBJ2-5, with D possibly being TRBD1 (5 bases). Germline CDR1 SGHAT, CDR2 FQNNGV. V was shortened by 5 bases and J by 1 base, with 14 bases between the two germline ends. The CDR3 sequence is 15 residues long. The DNA for the CDR3 is TGTGCCAGCAGCCCTTCTACAGGCGCCCAAGAGACCCAGTACTTC. Its protein is CASSPSTGAQETQYF.

This chain connects TRBV7-9 to TRBJ2-7; 8 bases align to TRBD1. The CDR3 is 15 residues long. Per germline, CDR1 SEHNR and CDR2 FQNEAQ (reference sequence). The V segment lost 10 bases and the J segment 0 bases; nucleotides outside the gene matches: 11. CDR3 DNA: TGTGCCACTGCATACCGGGACAGGAGCTCCTACGAGCAGTACTTC. The encoded protein is CATAYRDRSSYEQYF.

This chain links TRBV5-6 with TRBJ1-1; TRBD1 matches 7 bases. The CDR3 consists of 14 residues. With V trimmed by 3 bases and J by 0 bases, 2 bases remained unmatched. Germline CDR1 and CDR2: SGHDT and YYEEEE. CDR3 in amino acids: CASSWTGMNTEAFF. CDR3 bases: TGTGCCAGCAGCTGGACAGGAATGAACACTGAAGCTTTCTTT.

V and J are TRBV7-9 and TRBJ2-1; D perhaps matches TRBD2 (5 bases). The germline V gene has CDR1 SEHNR and CDR2 FQNEAQ (reference sequence). The CDR3 is 16 residues long. The germline V and J ends were trimmed by 5 bases and 1 base, with 15 bases remaining between them. As DNA, the CDR3 is TGTGCCAGCAGCCGCGGCGGGTTACAATCCTACAATGAGCAGTTCTTC. This codes for CASSRGGLQSYNEQFF.

The chain has TRBV29-1 and TRBJ1-1; D perhaps matches TRBD1 (6 bases). V was cut by 0 bases and J by 9 bases, with 14 bases left in between. Germline loops: CDR1 SQVTM, CDR2 ANQGSEA. CDR3 length: 13 amino acids. As DNA, the CDR3 is TGCAGCGTTGAAGATTTCGGGGGGGCTAAAGCTTTCTTT. Translated: CSVEDFGGAKAFF.

The V and J genes are TRBV11-3 and TRBJ2-7, with 8 bases identical to TRBD1. Per the germline V gene, CDR1 is SGHNT and CDR2 is YENEEA. CDR3 size: 14 residues. Trimming took 4 bases from V and 0 from J; bases not matched to a gene: 2. This CDR3 reads CASSYGTGSYEQYF. The DNA for the CDR3 is TGTGCCAGCAGCTATGGGACAGGCTCCTACGAGCAGTACTTC.

V usage is TRBV5-1 and J usage is TRBJ2-2; 8 nucleotides line up with TRBD1. The CDR3 sequence is 16 residues long. The V gene end was trimmed by 4 bases and the J gene end by 2 bases; junction bases not matched to a gene: 7. Germline CDR1 is SGHRS and CDR2 is YFSETQ. The CDR3 DNA reads as TGCGCCAGCAGCAACGGACAGGGAACAAACACCGGGGAGCTGTTTTTT. Protein: CASSNGQGTNTGELFF.

There are a few counts of this clone. The chain uses TRBV5-1 and TRBJ1-2; the D gene is possibly TRBD1 (6 bases). Germline CDR1 and CDR2: SGHRS and YFSETQ. With 1 base removed from V and 4 bases from J, the gap between germline ends came to 14 bases. The CDR3 consists of 15 residues. Here the CDR3 DNA reads TGCGCCAGCAGCTTGAATGATCAGGGGTCCTATGGCTACACCTTC. Residues: CASSLNDQGSYGYTF.

The chain links TRBV27 to TRBJ2-1; 11 bases line up with TRBD2. From germline, CDR1 is MNHEY and CDR2 SMNVEV (reference sequence). J was trimmed by 2 bases and V by 5 bases; bases with no gene match: 8. CDR3 size: 17 residues. The DNA for the CDR3 is TGTGCCAGCAGTCCAGGGACGACTAGCGGGGCCTACAATGAGCAGTTCTTC. The encoded protein is CASSPGTTSGAYNEQFF.

CDR3 in DNA: TGTGCCAGCAGTGAAGGAGGTAGCGGGGGATATGAGCAGTTCTTC. It codes for CASSEGGSGGYEQFF. This chain uses TRBV25-1 with TRBJ2-1; 9 bases line up with TRBD2. Germline trimming cut 2 bases from V and 8 bases from J; bases unmatched to any gene: 7. There are 15 residues in the CDR3. CDR1 MGHDK and CDR2 SYGVNS come from the germline V gene. Full variable domain (missing parts from reference TRBV25-1 and TRBJ2-1): EADIYQTPRYLVIGTGKKITLECSQTMGHDKMYWYQQDPGMELHLIHYSYGVNSTEKGDLSSESTVSRIRTEHFPLTLESARPSHTSQYLCASSEGGSGGYEQFFGPGTRLTVL.

This chain joins TRBV2 and TRBJ2-7, with D hard to call. The CDR3 runs 13 residues. The germline V gene encodes CDR1 SNHLY and CDR2 FYNNEI. The ends were cut back, 3 bases at V and 2 bases at J, with 8 bases in the middle. The CDR3 nucleotides are TGTGCCAGCAGTGACACAGAAACCTACGAGCAGTACTTC. Its protein product is CASSDTETYEQYF.

V is TRBV6-1 and J is TRBJ1-4; tentative D call: TRBD1 (6 bases). The CDR3 covers 14 residues. V lost 6 bases, J lost 7 bases, and 15 bases lay in between. Germline CDR1 is MNHNS and CDR2 is SASEGT. The CDR3 DNA sequence: TGTGCCAGCAGGCCAACAGGGACCAGTGAAAAACTGTTTTTT. Amino acids: CASRPTGTSEKLFF.

In this sample, this clone turned up a few times. V usage is TRBV4-1 and J usage is TRBJ2-7; 8 nucleotides line up with TRBD2. J gave up 2 bases and V 0 bases, and 15 bases lay outside the gene matches. This CDR3 contains 19 residues. Germline CDR1 reads MGHRA; CDR2 reads YSYEKL. CDR3 sequence (DNA): TGCGCCAGCAGCCAAGATCGGGGCCTGAAGCGGGAGCCTCCCTACGAGCAGTACTTC. Protein sequence: CASSQDRGLKREPPYEQYF.

The chain joins TRBV6-1 to TRBJ1-5, with 9 bases matching TRBD1. The CDR3 runs 18 residues. Per germline, CDR1 MNHNS and CDR2 SASEGT. The trim removed 2 bases at V and 7 bases at J, leaving 15 bases unmatched. The CDR3 region is CASSERGVGTGFRQPQHF. CDR3 bases: TGTGCCAGCAGTGAAAGAGGAGTGGGGACAGGGTTTCGGCAGCCCCAGCATTTT.

The rearrangement joins TRBV29-1 to TRBJ1-2, with D possibly matching TRBD1 (6 bases). Germline V lookup: CDR1 SQVTM, CDR2 ANQGSEA. V dropped 4 bases and J dropped 0 bases, with 15 bases sitting between them. This CDR3 is 15 amino acids long. The CDR3 region has the DNA TGCAGCGTTGTTTATCTAACAGGGACTAACTATGGCTACACCTTC. Translating it yields CSVVYLTGTNYGYTF.